This entry lists 9 T cell receptor beta chains sequenced from one sample in a study of T cell responses to AZD1222 COVID-19 vaccine. Clones were sequenced by immunoSEQ multiplex PCR, and TCRdb holds only the in-frame ones, with some missing. The sample shows roughly 66,000 clones, more than 75% of them seen only once. The sequencing here drew on peripheral blood, taken 28 days after the second dose of the MenACWY control vaccine. Receptors were obtained from an adult who received the MenACWY meningococcal vaccine as a control.

V and J are TRBV28 and TRBJ1-1; D is uncertain. Germline CDR1 and CDR2: MDHEN and SYDVKM. This CDR3 comprises 13 residues. V was cut by 5 bases and J by 0 bases, with 7 bases left in between. The chain's CDR3 is CASSPAVNTEAFF. The DNA for the CDR3 is TGTGCCAGCAGTCCCGCGGTGAACACTGAAGCTTTCTTT.

This clone was detected once. The chain uses TRBV18 and TRBJ2-5, with D uncertain. Germline CDR1 is KGHSH and CDR2 is LQKENI. CDR3 size: 15 residues. V was clipped by 6 bases and J by 1 base, with 15 bases between them. This CDR3 reads CASSISPSLQETQYF. The CDR3 DNA sequence: TGTGCCAGCTCTATTAGCCCCTCCCTCCAAGAGACCCAGTACTTC.

This clone showed up just once. CDR3 in amino acids: CASSLLGGAGAGYTF. In DNA, the CDR3 is TGTGCCAGCAGCTTACTTGGGGGCGCCGGGGCTGGCTACACCTTC. The V and J genes are TRBV7-8 and TRBJ1-2, with D perhaps TRBD1 (6 bases). The CDR3 totals 15 residues. Trimming removed 2 bases from V and 7 bases from J, with 17 bases in between. Germline CDR1 SGHVS, CDR2 FQNEAQ.

The V and J genes are TRBV28 and TRBJ1-1; D not resolved. The V end lost 1 base, the J end lost 0 bases, and 12 bases lay between the germline ends. The CDR3 extends over 16 amino acids. CDR1 and CDR2 from the germline V gene are MDHEN and SYDVKM. CDR3 in amino acids: CASSLLTRAMNTEAFF. The CDR3 nucleotides read TGTGCCAGCAGTTTATTGACCCGGGCTATGAACACTGAAGCTTTCTTT.

This chain links TRBV28 with TRBJ1-5, with 9 bases matching TRBD1. After removal of 7 bases from V and 7 bases from J, the junction contained 5 bases not matched to a gene. The CDR3 is 13 residues long. Germline loops: CDR1 MDHEN, CDR2 SYDVKM. This CDR3 is CASNRGQGQPQHF. CDR3 DNA: TGTGCCAGCAACAGGGGGCAGGGGCAGCCCCAGCATTTT.

V is TRBV11-2 and J is TRBJ2-7; possibly TRBD2 for D (6 bases). Germline CDR1 is SGHAT and CDR2 is FQNNGV. V shed 0 bases and J shed 3 bases, with 9 bases lying between them. This CDR3 comprises 14 residues. The CDR3 here is CASSLEGLFYEQYF. The DNA for the CDR3 is TGTGCCAGCAGCTTAGAGGGACTCTTCTACGAGCAGTACTTC.

The gene calls are TRBV5-1 and TRBJ2-1; perhaps TRBD2 as D (5 bases). V was cut by 2 bases and J by 8 bases, with 20 bases left in between. CDR1 is SGHRS and CDR2 is YFSETQ in the germline V gene. The CDR3 totals 16 residues. CDR3 nucleotides: TGCGCCAGCAGCTTAGGAAACTCCCTGGGAGTTGATGAGCAGTTCTTC. The encoded protein is CASSLGNSLGVDEQFF. The full variable domain, rest sourced from reference TRBV5-1 and TRBJ2-1, is KAGVTQTPRYLIKTRGQQVTLSCSPISGHRSVSWYQQTPGQGLQFLFEYFSETQRNKGNFPGRFSGRQFSNSRSEMNVSTLELGDSALYLCASSLGNSLGVDEQFFGPGTRLTVL.

This clone was counted once. The chain has TRBV6-1 and TRBJ2-4; 8 bases match TRBD1. Germline CDR1 is MNHNS and CDR2 is SASEGT. V lost 2 bases, J lost 0 bases, and 3 bases stayed unmatched. CDR3 size: 16 residues. CDR3 protein: CASSERQGLAKNIQYF. In nucleotides, the CDR3 is TGTGCCAGCAGTGAACGACAGGGGCTAGCCAAAAACATTCAGTACTTC.

The chain carries TRBV4-1 and TRBJ1-2; D possibly corresponds to TRBD1 (5 bases). Germline values: CDR1 MGHRA, CDR2 YSYEKL. Trimming removed 1 base at V and 3 bases at J, with 9 bases between. The CDR3 consists of 14 residues. The CDR3 DNA reads as TGCGCCAGCAGCCAAGGTCAGGGTTACTATGGCTACACCTTC. It encodes CASSQGQGYYGYTF.